The sequence of this T cell receptor beta chain was determined in a study of CD8 T cells in Susac syndrome. Findings of the study overall: A relatively small number of individuals underwent TCR sequencing and HLA analysis.

It was treatment-naive patients with stable or active relapsing-remitting disease who made up the multiple sclerosis controls. A quantity of roughly 0.5 to 1 ug RNA underwent reverse transcription using random hexamers. TCRdb redid the calling of the immunoSEQ multiplex PCR reads with MiXCR, one entry per CDR3 protein. The sample includes approximately 80,000 distinct CDR3 sequences, roughly 90% seen only once; the top ten take 0.5% to 0.6%. Remarks on this clonotype: Its antigen is not known.

CDR3 length: 15 amino acids. Germline CDR1 is LGHNA and CDR2 is YSLEER. V lost 4 bases and J lost 5, with 17 bases in between. This chain uses TRBV4-3 with TRBJ2-5; no clear D gene. The sequence derives from a human donor with multiple sclerosis. The sample taken for sequencing was CD8+ T cells from PBMCs. In DNA form, the CDR3 reads TGCGCCAGCAGCCTCGACGTTTCGCTGGGGGAGACCCAGTACTTC. Its translation: CASSLDVSLGETQYF.